The source of this T cell receptor beta chain is a study of blood T cell repertoires in COVID-19. Study context: The samples span acute and convalescent COVID-19 from the United States, Italy and Spain. From T cells, B-cell-depleted T cells, or PBMCs came the material, which was cDNA or gDNA.

There are 14 residues in the CDR3. V was cut by 3 bases and J by 3 bases, with 11 bases left in between. Germline V gives CDR1 GTSNPN, CDR2 SVGIG (reference sequence). Enrolled during active infection, Seattle patients were then followed longitudinally. Original data processing: It was from reference gene primer amplification that nucleated cell counts were estimated. Sequenced by immunoSEQ multiplex PCR; TCRdb stores in-frame clones only, minus some. V and J calls and clone size come straight from that table; D and trimming were deduced from the DNA. Of 200,000 to 250,000 clones listed, approximately 91% were seen once; the top ten hold around 17%.

The source is a man aged 45-65 years with COVID-19, enrolled during active disease. This chain connects TRBV30 to TRBJ2-2; D is possibly TRBD2 (6 bases). Sequencing was done on a sample of peripheral blood. CDR3 coding DNA: TGTGCCTGGAGACGGCCGGGGGACACCGGGGAGCTGTTTTTT. Its protein is CAWRRPGDTGELFF.